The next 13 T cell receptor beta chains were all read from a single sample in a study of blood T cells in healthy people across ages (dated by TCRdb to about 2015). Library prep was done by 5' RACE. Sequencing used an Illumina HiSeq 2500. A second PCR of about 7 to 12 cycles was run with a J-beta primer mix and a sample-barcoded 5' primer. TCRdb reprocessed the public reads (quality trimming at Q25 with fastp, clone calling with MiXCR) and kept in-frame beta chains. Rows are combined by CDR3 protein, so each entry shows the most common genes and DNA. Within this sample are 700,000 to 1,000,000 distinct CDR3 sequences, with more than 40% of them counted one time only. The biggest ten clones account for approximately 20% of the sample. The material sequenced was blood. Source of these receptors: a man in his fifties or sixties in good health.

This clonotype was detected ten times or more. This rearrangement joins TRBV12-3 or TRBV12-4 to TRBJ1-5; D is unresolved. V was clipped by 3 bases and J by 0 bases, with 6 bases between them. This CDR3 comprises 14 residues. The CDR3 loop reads CASSLGHSNQPQHF. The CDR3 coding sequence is TGTGCCAGCAGTTTGGGCCATAGCAATCAGCCCCAGCATTTT.

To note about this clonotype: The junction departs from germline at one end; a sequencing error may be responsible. As DNA, the CDR3 is TGTGCCAGCAGCCTAGACAGGGCCGGGACCAACGTCCTGACTTTC. It specifies CASSLDRAGTNVLTF. This chain connects TRBV11-3 to TRBJ2-6; the match to TRBD1 covers 7 bases. This CDR3 comprises 15 residues. Germline V CDR1 and CDR2: SGHNT, YENEEA.

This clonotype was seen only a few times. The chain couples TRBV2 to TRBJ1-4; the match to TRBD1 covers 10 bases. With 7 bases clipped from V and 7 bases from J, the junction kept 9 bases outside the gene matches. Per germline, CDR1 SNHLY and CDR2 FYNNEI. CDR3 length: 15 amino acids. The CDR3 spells CASNDWDRGVEKLFF. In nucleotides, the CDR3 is TGTGCCAGCAATGACTGGGACAGGGGCGTTGAAAAACTGTTTTTT.

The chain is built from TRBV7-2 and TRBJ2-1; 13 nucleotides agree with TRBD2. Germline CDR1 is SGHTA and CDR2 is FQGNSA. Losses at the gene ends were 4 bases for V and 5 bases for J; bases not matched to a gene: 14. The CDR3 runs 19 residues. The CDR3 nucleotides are TGTGCCAGCAGCTCGCGGACTAGCGGGGGCCATGGGGCTCACAATGAGCAGTTCTTC. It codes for CASSSRTSGGHGAHNEQFF.

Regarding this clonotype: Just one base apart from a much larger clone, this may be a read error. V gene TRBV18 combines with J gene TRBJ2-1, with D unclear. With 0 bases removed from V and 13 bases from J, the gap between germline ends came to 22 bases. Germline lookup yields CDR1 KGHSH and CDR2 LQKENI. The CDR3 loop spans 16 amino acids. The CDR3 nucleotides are TGTGCCAGCTCACCACCGGTAAGGCAGAGCCAAGAGACCCAGTTCTTC. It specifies CASSPPVRQSQETQFF.

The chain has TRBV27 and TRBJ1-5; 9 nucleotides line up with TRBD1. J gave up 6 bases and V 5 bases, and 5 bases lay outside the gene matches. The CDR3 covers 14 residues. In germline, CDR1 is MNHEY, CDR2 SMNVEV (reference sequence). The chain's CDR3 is CASSRTGASQPQHF. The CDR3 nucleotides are TGTGCCAGCAGTCGGACAGGGGCCTCTCAGCCCCAGCATTTT.

The CDR3 DNA reads TGTGCCATCAGTGAGGGACAAGGTATGAGGCAGTACTTC. The encoded protein is CAISEGQGMRQYF. The chain couples TRBV10-3 to TRBJ2-4; D perhaps matches TRBD1 (5 bases). Germline V gives CDR1 ENHRY, CDR2 SYGVKD. The germline V and J ends were trimmed by 2 bases and 13 bases, with 15 bases remaining between them. This CDR3 comprises 13 residues.

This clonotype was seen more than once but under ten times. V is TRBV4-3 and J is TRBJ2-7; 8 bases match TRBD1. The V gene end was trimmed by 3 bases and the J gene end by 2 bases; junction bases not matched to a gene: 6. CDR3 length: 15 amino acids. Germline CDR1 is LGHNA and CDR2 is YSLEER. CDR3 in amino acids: CASSQDDRGTYEQYF. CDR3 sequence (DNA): TGCGCCAGCAGCCAGGATGACAGGGGAACCTACGAGCAGTACTTC.

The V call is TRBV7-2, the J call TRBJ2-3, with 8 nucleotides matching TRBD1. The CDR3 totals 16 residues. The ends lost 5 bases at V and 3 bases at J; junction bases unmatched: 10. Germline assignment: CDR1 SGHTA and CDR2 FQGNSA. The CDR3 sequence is CASSPAWTGMTDTQYF. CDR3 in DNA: TGTGCCAGCAGCCCTGCGTGGACAGGGATGACAGATACGCAGTATTTT.

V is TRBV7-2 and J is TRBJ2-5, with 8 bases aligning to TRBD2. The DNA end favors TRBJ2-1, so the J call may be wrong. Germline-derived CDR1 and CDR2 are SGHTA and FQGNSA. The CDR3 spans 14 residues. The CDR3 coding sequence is TGTGCCAGCAGCCTTCCGGGGGGGCAAGAGACCCAGTTCTTC. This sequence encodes CASSLPGGQETQFF.

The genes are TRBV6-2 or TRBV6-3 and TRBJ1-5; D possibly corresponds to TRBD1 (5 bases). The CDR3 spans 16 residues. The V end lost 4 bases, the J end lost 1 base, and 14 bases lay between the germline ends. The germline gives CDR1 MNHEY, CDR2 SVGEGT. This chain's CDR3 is CASSSRGRGSNQPQHF. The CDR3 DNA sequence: TGTGCCAGCAGTTCAAGGGGTCGGGGGAGCAATCAGCCCCAGCATTTT.

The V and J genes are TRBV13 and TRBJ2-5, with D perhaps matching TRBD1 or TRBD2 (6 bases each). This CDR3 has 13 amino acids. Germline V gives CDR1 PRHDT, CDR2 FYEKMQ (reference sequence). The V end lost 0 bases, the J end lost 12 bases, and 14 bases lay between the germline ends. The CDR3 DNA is TGTGCCAGCAGCTTAGGCCATGGGGGGCAGAAGTACTTC. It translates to CASSLGHGGQKYF.

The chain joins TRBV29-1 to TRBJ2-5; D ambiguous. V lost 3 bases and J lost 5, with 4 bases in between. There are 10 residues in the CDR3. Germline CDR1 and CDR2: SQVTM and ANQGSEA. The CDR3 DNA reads TGCAGCGTTGAGTGGGAGACCCAGTACTTC. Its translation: CSVEWETQYF.